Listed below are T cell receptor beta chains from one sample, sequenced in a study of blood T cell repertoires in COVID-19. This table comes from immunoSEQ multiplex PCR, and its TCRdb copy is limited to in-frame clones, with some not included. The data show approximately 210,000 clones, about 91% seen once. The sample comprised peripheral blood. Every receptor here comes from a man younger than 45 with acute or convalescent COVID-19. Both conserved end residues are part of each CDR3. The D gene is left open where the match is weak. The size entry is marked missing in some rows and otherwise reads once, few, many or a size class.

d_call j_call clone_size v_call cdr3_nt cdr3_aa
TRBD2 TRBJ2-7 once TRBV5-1 TGCGCCAGCAGCTTCAAGCGGGGGGTGGAGTACGAGCAGTACTTC CASSFKRGVEYEQYF
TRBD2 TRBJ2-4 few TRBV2 TGTGCCAGCAGCATACTAGCGGGCATCAAAAACATTCAGTACTTC CASSILAGIKNIQYF
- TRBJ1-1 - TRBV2 TGTGCCAGCACCCCTGGACAGATGAACACTGAAGCTTTCTTT CASTPGQMNTEAFF
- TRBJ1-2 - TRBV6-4 TGTGCCAGCAGTGGAACAGGGTTCCTAGCTAACTATGGCTACACCTTC CASSGTGFLANYGYTF
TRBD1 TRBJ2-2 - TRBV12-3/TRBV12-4 TGTGCCAGTACAGGGGTCCCCGGGGAGCTGTTTTTT CASTGVPGELFF
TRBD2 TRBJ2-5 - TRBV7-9 TGTGCCAGCAGCTCTAGCGGTGGAGAGACCCAGTACTTC CASSSSGGETQYF
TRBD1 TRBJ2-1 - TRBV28 TGTGCCAGCAGTTCTCCTCGGACAGGGGGCCATGAGCAGTTCTTC CASSSPRTGGHEQFF
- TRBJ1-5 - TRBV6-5 TGTGCCAGCAGTCAAACAGGGCTCGGCAATCAGCCCCAGCATTTT CASSQTGLGNQPQHF
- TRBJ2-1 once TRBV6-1 TGTGCCAGCAGTGAAGGCTACGTCATTGAGATCGAGCAGTTCTTC CASSEGYVIEIEQFF
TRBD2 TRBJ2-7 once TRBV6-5 TGTGCCAGCAGGCAAGGACTAGTGTCCTACGAGCAGTACTTC CASRQGLVSYEQYF
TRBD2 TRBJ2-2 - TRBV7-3 TGTGCCAGCAGCCCGAGACTAGCGGGGCTCACCGGGGAGCTGTTTTTT CASSPRLAGLTGELFF
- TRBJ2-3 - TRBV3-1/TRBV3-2 TGTGCCAGCAGCCCAGGCAGGGCCACAGATACGCAGTATTTT CASSPGRATDTQYF
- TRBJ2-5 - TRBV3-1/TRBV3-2 TGTGCCAGCAGCCTTAGGGACTCGACCCAGTACTTC CASSLRDSTQYF
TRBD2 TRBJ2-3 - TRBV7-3 TGTGCCAGCAGCTCCCCTAGAGCGGGGGAAAGAGATACGCAGTATTTT CASSSPRAGERDTQYF
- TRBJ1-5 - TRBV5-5 TGTGCCAGCAGCTTGACCCCCACAAATCAGCCCCAGCATTTT CASSLTPTNQPQHF
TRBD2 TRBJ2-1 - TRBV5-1 TGCGCCAGCGAGGGACTAGCGGGAGGGCTCCACAATGAGCAGTTCTTC CASEGLAGGLHNEQFF
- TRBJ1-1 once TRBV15 TGTGCCACCAGCAGAGAGGTGGGACAAGAAGCTTTCTTT CATSREVGQEAFF
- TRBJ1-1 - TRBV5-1 TGCGCCAGCAGCCTTGGGAGAAACACTGAAGCTTTCTTT CASSLGRNTEAFF
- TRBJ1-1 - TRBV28 TGTGCCAGCATTCTGAGGGACTCGGGAAACACTGAAGCTTTCTTT CASILRDSGNTEAFF
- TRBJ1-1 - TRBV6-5 TGTGCCAGCAGTCCGGGTCGAAACACTGAAGCTTTCTTT CASSPGRNTEAFF
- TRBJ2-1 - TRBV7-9 TGTGCCAGCAGCATCCTAGTTAATGATGAGCAGTTCTTC CASSILVNDEQFF
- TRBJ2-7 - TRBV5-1 TGCGCCAGCAGCTTGGTGGGGCCGTACGGGAGTTTCTACGAGCAGTACTTC CASSLVGPYGSFYEQYF